Listed here are 28 T cell receptor beta chains from one sample, sequenced in a study of T cells in Graves' hyperthyroidism and ophthalmopathy. RNA transcripts yielded amplified TCR beta CDR3 regions. Initially, a first-round RT-PCR of the TCR CDR3 employed the HTBI primer set. TCRdb reprocessed the multiplex PCR reads via MiXCR and lists one record per CDR3 protein. The table has 300,000 to 450,000 distinct CDR3 sequences, roughly 18% seen once. Sequencing input: blood. These receptor sequences come from a middle-aged woman with Graves' ophthalmopathy.

This clonotype was detected many times. The chain is built from TRBV6-2 or TRBV6-3 and TRBJ1-5; no definite D call. V lost 9 bases, J lost 0 bases, and 12 bases lay in between. The CDR3 totals 14 residues. Germline V gives CDR1 MNHEY, CDR2 SVGEGT. The CDR3 spells CASDPYSSNQPQHF. The CDR3 bases are TGTGCCAGTGACCCGTACTCTAGCAATCAGCCCCAGCATTTT.

The chain is built from TRBV7-8 and TRBJ1-5, with D perhaps TRBD1 (6 bases). The CDR3 spans 16 residues. V lost 0 bases, J lost 1 base, and 10 bases lay in between. CDR1 and CDR2 from the germline V gene are SGHVS and FQNEAQ. This chain's CDR3 is CASSLASGTSNQPQHF. CDR3 DNA sequence: TGTGCCAGCAGCTTAGCATCCGGGACAAGCAATCAGCCCCAGCATTTT.

This clonotype was seen repeatedly, ten times or more. The V and J genes are TRBV6-1 and TRBJ2-7; D is perhaps TRBD2 (6 bases). Looked up from germline, CDR1 is MNHNS and CDR2 is SASEGT. The CDR3 sequence is 17 residues long. Trimming shortened V by 2 bases and J by 2 bases, and 19 bases separated the two germline ends. This CDR3 reads CASSEFMPTRSPYEQYF. The CDR3 DNA sequence: TGTGCCAGCAGTGAATTCATGCCGACTAGGTCACCCTACGAGCAGTACTTC.

This clonotype was seen at least ten times. The V call is TRBV30, the J call TRBJ1-1; D may be TRBD1 (6 bases). Deletions cut 2 bases from V and 11 bases from J, with 15 bases between. Germline-derived CDR1 and CDR2 are GTSNPN and SVGIG (reference sequence). The CDR3 sequence is 12 residues long. In nucleotides, the CDR3 is TGTGCCTGGAGTCCAACCGACAGGTCGGCTTTCTTT. Protein: CAWSPTDRSAFF.

This clonotype was recorded many times. In nucleotides, the CDR3 is TGTGCCAGCGGGACAACGGGAAACACCATATATTTT. Protein: CASGTTGNTIYF. The J gene is TRBJ1-3, the V gene TRBV6-5, with D perhaps TRBD1 (6 bases). CDR3 length: 12 residues. Trimming cost V 8 bases and J 4 bases, with 9 bases left between them. Germline values: CDR1 MNHEY, CDR2 SVGAGI.

This clonotype was found many times. The rearrangement links TRBV4-2 to TRBJ2-7; D not certain. Germline lookup yields CDR1 LGHNA and CDR2 YNFKEQ. The germline V and J ends were trimmed by 2 bases and 2 bases, with 13 bases remaining between them. This CDR3 region has 15 residues. CDR3 coding DNA: TGTGCCAGCAGCCAATCGGCAGGCCCCACCTACGAGCAGTACTTC. It translates to CASSQSAGPTYEQYF.

In its sample, this clonotype was seen many times. The chain links TRBV27 to TRBJ1-1, with D uncertain. CDR3 length: 19 residues. Germline CDR1 MNHEY, CDR2 SMNVEV (reference sequence). Between the trimmed V and J ends, which lost 7 bases and 0 bases, there was a span of 27 bases. The CDR3 region has the DNA TGTGCCAGCATTTGGGTCGGGCCGAGTGGCCTGCCAATGAACACTGAAGCTTTCTTT. It codes for CASIWVGPSGLPMNTEAFF.

This clonotype was found a few times. The V and J genes are TRBV19 and TRBJ1-1; D perhaps matches TRBD1 (5 bases). In germline, CDR1 is LNHDA, CDR2 SQIVND (reference sequence). V lost 1 base and J lost 0, with 9 bases in between. The CDR3 totals 15 residues. This CDR3 reads CASSIAPGMNTEAFF. The CDR3 region has the DNA TGTGCCAGTAGTATAGCCCCAGGGATGAACACTGAAGCTTTCTTT.

V gene TRBV28 combines with J gene TRBJ1-2, with 11 nucleotides matching TRBD1. Germline CDR1 reads MDHEN; CDR2 reads SYDVKM. The CDR3 has 15 amino acids. Trimming took 6 bases from V and 8 from J; bases not matched to a gene: 11. The CDR3 protein is CASSLRDRGVRGYTF. The CDR3, as DNA: TGTGCCAGCAGCCTTAGGGACAGGGGGGTAAGAGGCTACACCTTC.

This clonotype has a count of ten or more. This rearrangement joins TRBV30 to TRBJ2-7; possibly TRBD2 for D (6 bases). The V gene lost 4 bases and the J gene lost 1 base, with 17 bases spanning the gap. This CDR3 is 15 amino acids long. Germline V gives CDR1 GTSNPN, CDR2 SVGIG (reference sequence). CDR3 sequence: CAWTEGDFRSYEQYF. The CDR3, as DNA: TGTGCCTGGACCGAAGGGGACTTCAGATCCTACGAGCAGTACTTC.

This clonotype was seen at least ten times. V and J are TRBV6-5 and TRBJ1-2; D is uncertain. The CDR3 length is 14 residues. Germline V lookup: CDR1 MNHEY, CDR2 SVGAGI. Trimming removed 2 bases from V and 2 bases from J, with 9 bases in between. The CDR3 sequence: CASSYGNPNYGYTF. The DNA for the CDR3 is TGTGCCAGCAGTTACGGGAACCCAAACTATGGCTACACCTTC.

This clonotype was counted many times. V usage is TRBV28 and J usage is TRBJ2-5, with no clear D. Germline V lookup: CDR1 MDHEN, CDR2 SYDVKM. V was pared by 4 bases and J by 5 bases, with 26 bases between. The CDR3 has 18 residues. In DNA, the CDR3 is TGTGCCAGCAGTTACCCTCCCGTTGGGATCCGTCTCGTGGAGACCCAGTACTTC. This gives the protein CASSYPPVGIRLVETQYF.

In its sample, this clonotype was seen a few times. A much bigger clone sits one base away, suggesting this may be a read error. Because the CDR3 is missing its conserved closing phenylalanine or tryptophan, this is likely a read error. The chain carries TRBV18 and TRBJ1-2, with 9 bases lining up with TRBD1. V was clipped by 6 bases and J by 6 bases; unmatched bases: 5. Germline V gene data show CDR1 as KGHSH and CDR2 as LQKENI. This CDR3 has 13 residues. The CDR3 loop reads CASSTGGSNGYTL. The CDR3 DNA reads as TGTGCCAGCTCTACAGGGGGCTCGAATGGCTACACCCTC.

The sample holds one count of this clonotype. This likely comes from a read error, as the CDR3 has no conserved phenylalanine or tryptophan at its end. The V and J genes are TRBV18 and TRBJ2-7; 7 nucleotides align to TRBD1. Germline CDR1 is KGHSH and CDR2 is LQKENI. Trimming took 6 bases from V and 1 from J; bases not matched to a gene: 6. The CDR3 sequence is 14 residues long. The CDR3 spells CASSPRQGSYEQYY. The CDR3 DNA reads TGTGCCAGCTCGCCTAGACAGGGATCCTACGAGCAGTACTAC.

The table lists this clonotype with many counts. The chain's CDR3 is CASSTTGGNNQPQHF. CDR3 nucleotides: TGTGCCAGCAGTACGACAGGCGGAAACAATCAGCCCCAGCATTTT. The V call is TRBV6-1, the J call TRBJ1-5, with D possibly being TRBD1 (6 bases). V lost 5 bases to trimming and J lost 3 bases, with 14 bases between them. The germline gives CDR1 MNHNS, CDR2 SASEGT. The CDR3 is 15 amino acids.

V usage is TRBV6-4 and J usage is TRBJ1-1, with 7 nucleotides matching TRBD1. The CDR3 spans 15 residues. V was pared by 6 bases and J by 0 bases, with 7 bases of the junction left unmatched. Germline V lookup: CDR1 MRHNA, CDR2 SNTAGT. Written as DNA, the CDR3 is TGTGCCAGCAGGGACCGACAGGGCGTGAACACTGAAGCTTTCTTT. This gives the protein CASRDRQGVNTEAFF.

This clonotype was seen a few times. J is TRBJ1-2 and V is TRBV14; 10 bases fit TRBD1. The germline V gene encodes CDR1 SGHDN and CDR2 FVKESK. The CDR3 extends over 14 amino acids. With 2 bases clipped from V and 5 bases from J, the junction kept 2 bases outside the gene matches. The CDR3 protein is CASSQPGQGYGYTF. For the CDR3, the DNA is TGTGCCAGCAGCCAACCGGGACAGGGGTATGGCTACACCTTC.

In this sample, this clonotype turned up many times. The rearrangement joins TRBV29-1 to TRBJ1-1; D is perhaps TRBD1 (6 bases). This CDR3 region has 14 residues. CDR1 and CDR2 (germline): SQVTM, ANQGSEA. The V gene lost 4 bases and the J gene lost 5 bases, with 17 bases spanning the gap. The CDR3 spells CSVGPQWDKTEAFF. In DNA, the CDR3 is TGCAGCGTTGGCCCACAGTGGGACAAGACTGAAGCTTTCTTT.

The chain couples TRBV10-1 to TRBJ2-7, with D tentatively TRBD1 (6 bases). The CDR3 runs 14 residues. V was cut by 9 bases and J by 3 bases, with 18 bases left in between. Germline V gene sequence: CDR1 WNHNN, CDR2 SYGVQD (reference sequence). CDR3 sequence (DNA): TGCGCCAGAAAAAGCCGACAGGCCGACTACGAGCAGTACTTC. Translated, it gives CARKSRQADYEQYF.

This clonotype was counted ten times or more. The V gene is TRBV12-3 or TRBV12-4, the J gene TRBJ1-5; D perhaps matches TRBD1 (6 bases). The CDR3 contains 17 residues. V dropped 1 base and J dropped 3 bases, with 16 bases sitting between them. The CDR3 nucleotides are TGTGCCAGCAGTTTAGTCCAGGGGCTGGACAACAATCAGCCCCAGCATTTT. Its translation: CASSLVQGLDNNQPQHF.

This clonotype has just a few counts. V and J are TRBV12-3 or TRBV12-4 and TRBJ1-5; no firm D call. V was pared by 2 bases and J by 4 bases, with 9 bases between. The CDR3 sequence is 14 residues long. CDR3 DNA: TGTGCCAGCAGTTTATCAGTAGGTAATCAGCCCCAGCATTTT. Protein product: CASSLSVGNQPQHF.

This clonotype was counted many times. The DNA for the CDR3 is TGTGCCAGCAGTTACGTACTAGCGGGTCTCTCCTACGAGCAGTACTTC. Encoded protein: CASSYVLAGLSYEQYF. The rearrangement uses TRBV6-5 and TRBJ2-7; 9 bases are shared with TRBD2. Germline CDR1 is MNHEY and CDR2 is SVGAGI. The CDR3 loop spans 16 amino acids. With 2 bases clipped from V and 0 bases from J, the junction kept 5 bases outside the gene matches.

This clonotype was found many times. At one end the junction does not follow the germline gene, possibly because of a read error. V gene TRBV7-9 combines with J gene TRBJ2-2, with TRBD2 matching over 9 bases. Germline values: CDR1 SEHNR, CDR2 FQNEAQ (reference sequence). The CDR3 runs 16 residues. The CDR3 loop is CASILAGVGNTGELFF. CDR3 DNA: TGTGCCAGCATCTTAGCGGGAGTTGGGAACACCGGGGAGCTGTTTTTT. Full variable domain (remainder filled in from reference TRBV7-9 and TRBJ2-2): DTGVSQNPRHKITKRGQNVTFRCDPISEHNRLYWYRQTLGQGPEFLTYFQNEAQLEKSRLLSDRFSAERPKGSFSTLEIQRTEQGDSAMYLCASILAGVGNTGELFFGEGSRLTVL.

This clonotype was seen at least ten times. The CDR3 coding sequence is TGTGCCAGCAGCGCAGAGACCCAGTACTTC. Translated: CASSAETQYF. The chain combines TRBV11-2 with TRBJ2-5; D gene ambiguous. The germline CDR1 and CDR2 sequences are SGHAT and FQNNGV. CDR3 length: 10 residues. V was pared by 5 bases and J by 4 bases, with 2 bases between.

This clonotype was recorded many times. This chain joins TRBV9 and TRBJ2-2, with 8 bases lining up with TRBD2. With 3 bases clipped from V and 1 base from J, the junction kept 5 bases outside the gene matches. CDR3 length: 16 amino acids. Germline CDR1 is SGDLS and CDR2 is YYNGEE. The CDR3, as DNA: TGTGCCAGCAGCGCCGTCAGCGGGAGGAACACCGGGGAGCTGTTTTTT. It yields the protein CASSAVSGRNTGELFF. The full variable domain, in which reference TRBV9 and TRBJ2-2 provide the parts outside the CDR3, is DSGVTQTPKHLITATGQRVTLRCSPRSGDLSVYWYQQSLDQGLQFLIQYYNGEERAKGNILERFSAQQFPDLHSELNLSSLELGDSALYFCASSAVSGRNTGELFFGEGSRLTVL.

The chain joins TRBV6-1 to TRBJ1-2; D perhaps matches TRBD1 (5 bases). This CDR3 spans 16 amino acids. V gave up 6 bases and J gave up 2 bases, with 19 bases separating them. The germline gives CDR1 MNHNS, CDR2 SASEGT. The CDR3 here is CASSGGQGPINYGYTF. The CDR3 bases are TGTGCCAGCAGCGGAGGTCAGGGCCCCATCAACTATGGCTACACCTTC.

This clonotype was observed a few times. This chain uses TRBV15 with TRBJ2-5; TRBD2 agrees at 13 bases. The CDR3 sequence is 18 residues long. J gave up 5 bases and V 0 bases, and 9 bases lay outside the gene matches. Looked up from germline, CDR1 is LNHNV and CDR2 is YYDKDF (reference sequence). The CDR3 region is CATSRDGLAGAAGETQYF. CDR3 nucleotides: TGTGCCACCAGCAGAGACGGACTAGCGGGAGCGGCGGGGGAGACCCAGTACTTC.

This clonotype has ten or more counts. The chain combines TRBV6-5 with TRBJ1-1, with D unclear. CDR1 is MNHEY and CDR2 is SVGAGI in the germline V gene. The ends were cut back, 2 bases at V and 7 bases at J, with 2 bases in the middle. This CDR3 spans 10 amino acids. The CDR3 DNA sequence: TGTGCCAGCAGTTACCATGAAGCTTTCTTT. Translation: CASSYHEAFF.